This T cell receptor beta chain was identified in a study of vaccination and CD4 T cells after COVID-19. Documented treatment: approximately nine-day PBMC culture with coronavirus spike peptide pools or control peptides (ViraFEST assay). Oncomine TCR Beta short-read sequencing was applied to DNA from cultured CD4+ T cells. Using its own MiXCR run on the PCR reads, TCRdb lists one record per CDR3 protein. Here the sample spans 2,500 to 3,000 distinct CDR3 sequences, 30% to 35% being singletons. Looked up from germline, CDR1 is SGHNT and CDR2 is YYREEE (reference sequence). Deletions cut 6 bases from V and 5 bases from J, with 18 bases between. CDR3 length: 14 residues. Concerning this clonotype itself: Antigen specificity is unknown.

The clonotype was recovered from a human donor who had recovered from COVID-19. The V call is TRBV5-4, the J call TRBJ2-7; tentative D call: TRBD2 (5 bases). The sequenced sample was CD4+ T cells from blood, cultured in vitro, obtained after SARS-CoV-2 vaccination. The CDR3 loop reads CASNEGSRWDEQYF. CDR3 coding DNA: TGTGCCAGCAATGAGGGTTCTCGATGGGACGAGCAGTACTTC. Combining the CDR3 with reference TRBV5-4 and TRBJ2-7 gives the whole variable domain ETGVTQSPTHLIKTRGQQVTLRCSSQSGHNTVSWYQQALGQGPQFIFQYYREEENGRGNFPPRFSGLQFPNYSSELNVNALELDDSALYLCASNEGSRWDEQYFGPGTRLTVT.